The rows below give T cell receptor beta chains drawn from one sample of a study of identical twins. MiXCR, applied by TCRdb to the 5' RACE reads, yields one record per CDR3 protein. This table holds about 890,000 distinct CDR3 sequences, more than 9% found once. The sample was also reused in another study, on yellow fever vaccine responses in identical twins.

The sequencing input was PBMCs. The receptor set was obtained from a woman aged 18-30 years in good health. CDR3s include the opening cysteine and the closing phenylalanine or tryptophan. The order of the fields is D gene, clone size, J gene, CDR3 length, V gene, CDR3 protein, CDR3 DNA. The D gene is left open where the match is weak. Size values are once, few and many counts, or a class for expanded clones, and some rows have none.

D: TRBD1; size: few; J: TRBJ2-2; length: 16; V: TRBV15; CDR3: CATSSNRGSNPGELFF; DNA: TGTGCCACCAGCAGTAACAGGGGTAGTAATCCCGGGGAGCTGTTTTTT
D: TRBD1; size: NA; J: TRBJ2-1; length: 17; V: TRBV14; CDR3: CASSQPGQGRSYNEQFF; DNA: TGTGCCAGCAGCCAACCAGGACAGGGGCGATCCTACAATGAGCAGTTCTTC
D: TRBD1; size: NA; J: TRBJ2-1; length: 15; V: TRBV7-6; CDR3: CASSFLDRGGDEQFF; DNA: TGTGCCAGCAGCTTCCTGGACAGGGGAGGCGATGAGCAGTTCTTC
D: NA; size: NA; J: TRBJ2-1; length: 15; V: TRBV18; CDR3: CASSPSGDSYNEQFF; DNA: TGTGCCAGCTCACCAAGCGGTGACTCCTACAATGAGCAGTTCTTC
D: NA; size: few; J: TRBJ1-6; length: 12; V: TRBV20-1; CDR3: CSAYSGRSPLHF; DNA: TGCAGTGCTTATAGTGGTCGTTCACCCCTCCACTTT
D: NA; size: few; J: TRBJ1-4; length: 14; V: TRBV3-1; CDR3: CASSPRAQKWELFF; DNA: TGTGCCAGCAGCCCCCGGGCCCAAAAGTGGGAACTGTTTTTT
D: NA; size: few; J: TRBJ2-1; length: 15; V: TRBV7-9; CDR3: CASSPEALRNNEQFF; DNA: TGTGCCAGCAGCCCCGAAGCCCTCAGGAACAATGAGCAGTTCTTC
D: NA; size: NA; J: TRBJ2-1; length: 17; V: TRBV6-2/TRBV6-3; CDR3: CASSSSSAGRSYNEQFF; DNA: TGTGCCAGCAGTTCATCCTCGGCCGGACGGTCCTACAATGAGCAGTTCTTC
D: TRBD1; size: few; J: TRBJ1-2; length: 11; V: TRBV20-1; CDR3: CSGRTGNGYTF; DNA: TGCAGTGGCCGGACAGGGAATGGCTACACCTTC
D: NA; size: few; J: TRBJ2-5; length: 15; V: TRBV4-1; CDR3: CASSQDQPGRETQYF; DNA: TGCGCCAGCAGCCAAGATCAACCGGGACGGGAGACCCAGTACTTC
D: NA; size: NA; J: TRBJ1-1; length: 14; V: TRBV2; CDR3: CASRRQGRRTEAFF; DNA: TGTGCCAGCCGCCGTCAGGGTAGACGCACTGAAGCTTTCTTT
D: NA; size: few; J: TRBJ2-2; length: 14; V: TRBV29-1; CDR3: CSVPRETNTGELFF; DNA: TGCAGCGTTCCCAGGGAAACGAACACCGGGGAGCTGTTTTTT
D: NA; size: NA; J: TRBJ1-1; length: 17; V: TRBV4-1; CDR3: CASSPSESAGFFTEAFF; DNA: TGCGCCAGCAGCCCGAGTGAATCGGCAGGGTTTTTCACTGAAGCTTTCTTT
D: NA; size: NA; J: TRBJ2-3; length: 15; V: TRBV28; CDR3: CASSPPRGSRDTQYF; DNA: TGTGCCAGCAGTCCTCCCAGGGGTAGTCGTGATACGCAGTATTTT
D: NA; size: many; J: TRBJ2-1; length: 16; V: TRBV20-1; CDR3: CSTLAPLGGSYNEQFF; DNA: TGCAGTACCCTCGCCCCTTTGGGGGGTTCCTACAATGAGCAGTTCTTC
D: NA; size: few; J: TRBJ2-4; length: 15; V: TRBV6-1; CDR3: CASSALGFAKNIQYF; DNA: TGTGCCAGCAGTGCCCTAGGTTTCGCCAAAAACATTCAGTACTTC
D: TRBD2; size: NA; J: TRBJ2-2; length: 14; V: TRBV11-3; CDR3: CASSSGTPTGELFF; DNA: TGTGCCAGCAGTAGCGGGACTCCAACCGGGGAGCTGTTTTTT
D: TRBD2; size: NA; J: TRBJ2-7; length: 14; V: TRBV12-3/TRBV12-4; CDR3: CASTLGLSRNEQYF; DNA: TGTGCCAGCACCCTGGGACTATCGCGCAACGAGCAGTACTTC